This TCR beta chain was retrieved from a study of monozygotic twins with inflammatory bowel disease. Study-level points and caveats: Inverse Simpson values showed less TCRbeta diversity in IBD patients than in their healthy co-twins.

Regarding this clonotype: Its specificity is not known.

Template-switch reactions added UMIs with a 6-nucleotide sample barcode. Each CDR3 protein gets one entry in TCRdb, which reprocessed the 5' RACE reads and gives no DNA. Here the sample table reports more than 75,000 distinct CDR3 sequences. Sequenced sample: blood. This clonotype was obtained from a human donor with ulcerative colitis or Crohn's disease, or a healthy co-twin of an affected twin (not recorded which).

CDR3 region: CASRPGTSQETQYF. The chain carries TRBV12-3 or TRBV12-4 and TRBJ2-5; TCRdb names TRBD2, which stays unverified in the absence of DNA. The CDR3 is 14 residues long.